The rows below give T cell receptor beta chains drawn from one sample of a study of identical twins. TCRdb analysed the 5' RACE reads with MiXCR anew, one entry per CDR3 protein. The sample has over 200,000 distinct CDR3 sequences, about 11% seen once. Sequencing input: memory T cells sorted from blood. These receptors all come from a middle-aged man in good health. Both conserved end residues are part of each CDR3. The D gene is left open where the match is weak. Not all rows give a size; the values are once, few, many and, for expanded clones, a class.

TRBJ2-5,12,-,-,TRBV27,CASSSAFGTQYF,TGTGCCAGCAGTTCGGCCTTTGGGACCCAGTACTTC
TRBJ1-4,16,many,-,TRBV3-1,CASSPRASSTNEKLFF,TGTGCCAGCAGCCCCCGAGCCAGCTCAACTAATGAAAAACTGTTTTTT
TRBJ2-7,16,few,-,TRBV6-2/TRBV6-3,CASSFRTGTVSYEQYF,TGTGCCAGCAGTTTCCGGACCGGGACGGTCTCCTACGAGCAGTACTTC
TRBJ2-7,12,-,TRBD1,TRBV29-1,CSGGQGRYEQYF,TGCAGCGGAGGACAGGGCCGCTACGAGCAGTACTTC
TRBJ2-2,13,-,-,TRBV10-3,CAIKDSNTGELFF,TGTGCCATCAAGGACAGTAACACCGGGGAGCTGTTTTTT
TRBJ1-5,16,few,-,TRBV6-1,CASTNPSGRGNQPQHF,TGTGCCAGCACCAACCCTTCCGGGAGGGGAAATCAGCCCCAGCATTTT
TRBJ2-1,16,many,TRBD1,TRBV13,CASSLGPGTGFKEQFF,TGTGCCAGCAGCTTAGGCCCCGGGACAGGATTTAAAGAGCAGTTCTTC
TRBJ1-6,15,many,TRBD1,TRBV15,CATSREQGQVSPLHF,TGTGCCACCAGCAGGGAACAGGGGCAAGTTTCACCCCTCCACTTT
TRBJ2-5,13,many,-,TRBV7-2,CASRYRTKETQYF,TGTGCCAGCAGATATCGGACAAAAGAGACCCAGTACTTC
TRBJ2-7,11,-,-,TRBV20-1,CSAMTGNEQYF,TGCAGTGCCATGACAGGTAACGAGCAGTACTTC
TRBJ2-7,14,-,-,TRBV20-1,CSARSITGSYEQYF,TGCAGTGCTCGATCGATAACGGGGTCCTACGAGCAGTACTTC
TRBJ2-3,15,many,TRBD2,TRBV10-3,CAISEGTAGADTQYF,TGTGCCATCAGTGAAGGGACCGCGGGGGCAGATACGCAGTATTTT
TRBJ2-5,17,many,TRBD2,TRBV5-1,CASSLMGVAGGQETQYF,TGCGCCAGCAGCTTGATGGGGGTAGCGGGCGGCCAAGAGACCCAGTACTTC
TRBJ2-1,12,many,-,TRBV4-3,CASSQSGNEQFF,TGCGCCAGCAGCCAAAGTGGGAATGAGCAGTTCTTC
TRBJ2-7,13,many,TRBD2,TRBV3-1,CASSQTTSGSQYF,TGTGCCAGCAGCCAGACTACTAGCGGGAGTCAGTACTTC
TRBJ2-3,15,many,-,TRBV4-3,CASSQERTSTDTQYF,TGCGCCAGCAGCCAAGAACGGACTAGCACAGATACGCAGTATTTT
TRBJ1-1,14,-,-,TRBV6-5,CASRYPGSSTEAFF,TGTGCCAGCAGGTACCCGGGCAGTTCCACTGAAGCTTTCTTT
TRBJ2-5,15,many,-,TRBV20-1,CSARRWTISLETQYF,TGCAGTGCTAGACGATGGACTATCTCTCTGGAGACCCAGTACTTC
TRBJ1-5,16,many,-,TRBV4-2,CASSQDSGRSNQPQHF,TGTGCCAGCAGCCAAGACTCGGGCCGGAGCAATCAGCCCCAGCATTTT
TRBJ1-5,16,many,-,TRBV7-8,CASSLGLTYSNQPQHF,TGTGCCAGCAGCCTGGGTCTAACTTACAGCAATCAGCCCCAGCATTTT
TRBJ2-7,15,few,TRBD1,TRBV7-2,CASSPQGASSYEQYF,TGTGCCAGCAGCCCTCAGGGGGCTAGCTCCTACGAGCAGTACTTC
TRBJ2-1,15,many,TRBD2,TRBV4-3,CASSQRLASYNEQFF,TGCGCCAGCAGCCAAAGACTAGCCTCCTACAATGAGCAGTTCTTC
TRBJ1-6,17,many,TRBD1,TRBV20-1,CSAPPPNRDRGRWTLHF,TGCAGTGCCCCCCCTCCGAACCGGGACAGGGGGCGGTGGACCCTCCACTTT
TRBJ2-7,12,many,-,TRBV20-1,CSAKQGTHEQYF,TGCAGTGCCAAACAGGGTACCCACGAGCAGTACTTC
TRBJ1-1,15,many,-,TRBV7-6,CASSSEPGENTEAFF,TGTGCCAGCAGCTCAGAACCGGGAGAGAACACTGAAGCTTTCTTT
TRBJ1-3,15,many,-,TRBV20-1,CSAPKGPKAGNTIYF,TGCAGTGCCCCAAAGGGACCCAAGGCTGGAAACACCATATATTTT
TRBJ2-1,15,-,TRBD1,TRBV7-2,CASSQTGQGMGEQFF,TGTGCCAGCAGCCAAACGGGACAGGGAATGGGTGAGCAGTTCTTC
TRBJ1-1,15,few,-,TRBV12-3/TRBV12-4,CASSLDRKLNTEAFF,TGTGCCAGCAGTTTGGACAGAAAACTGAACACTGAAGCTTTCTTT
TRBJ2-3,12,-,-,TRBV20-1,CSARRGTDTQYF,TGCAGTGCTAGAAGGGGAACAGATACGCAGTATTTT
TRBJ2-5,14,many,TRBD1,TRBV7-9,CASSVGQAQETQYF,TGTGCCAGCAGCGTCGGACAGGCCCAAGAGACCCAGTACTTC
TRBJ2-5,14,many,-,TRBV20-1,CSARVSGRQETQYF,TGCAGTGCTAGAGTCTCAGGGCGACAAGAGACCCAGTACTTC
TRBJ2-2,15,many,-,TRBV5-1,CASSLRTDNTGELFF,TGCGCCAGCAGCTTACGGACAGACAACACCGGGGAGCTGTTTTTT
TRBJ1-5,16,-,TRBD1,TRBV4-2,CASSQRQGASNQPQHF,TGTGCCAGCAGCCAGCGTCAGGGGGCGAGCAATCAGCCCCAGCATTTT
TRBJ1-6,18,many,-,TRBV10-2,CASSDQLGLSSYNSPLHF,TGCGCCAGCAGTGACCAATTGGGGCTGAGCTCCTATAATTCACCCCTCCACTTT
TRBJ2-3,14,many,-,TRBV20-1,CSAENREGTDTQYF,TGCAGTGCTGAGAACAGGGAAGGCACAGATACGCAGTATTTT